The 2 T cell receptor beta chains below come from one sample, sequenced in a study of early T cells in non-severe SARS-CoV-2 infection (dated by TCRdb to the early 2020s). The method was 5' RACE. The reads were generated on a NextSeq 500. TCRdb itself trimmed the public reads at Q25 with fastp, ran MiXCR and retained productive beta chains. Here each entry gathers all rows of one CDR3 protein and keeps the most common genes and DNA. Across this sample there are some 31,000 distinct CDR3 sequences, with roughly 5.9% seen only once. The biggest ten clones account for approximately 5% of the sample. Sequenced sample: whole blood. All receptors come from an adult who was a healthcare worker with PCR-confirmed SARS-CoV-2 infection or an uninfected control (not recorded which).

The chain couples TRBV5-1 to TRBJ1-2; 7 bases agree with TRBD1. Looked up from germline, CDR1 is SGHRS and CDR2 is YFSETQ. This CDR3 has 20 amino acids. V was pared by 0 bases and J by 8 bases, with 25 bases of the junction left unmatched. CDR3 bases: TGCGCCAGCAGCTTGGATAATGTGAGGTCTGGAAAGGGGGCGAGGGAAGGCTACACCTTC. Encoded protein: CASSLDNVRSGKGAREGYTF.

The CDR3 sequence: CASRLAGGPNTGELFF. CDR3 DNA sequence: TGTGCCAGCCGACTAGCGGGAGGGCCCAACACCGGGGAGCTGTTTTTT. The chain recombines TRBV19 with TRBJ2-2; the match to TRBD2 covers 14 bases. The CDR3 has 16 residues. Germline V gene data show CDR1 as LNHDA and CDR2 as SQIVND (reference sequence). V trimming: 9 bases; J trimming: 2 bases; junction bases outside the gene matches: 5.